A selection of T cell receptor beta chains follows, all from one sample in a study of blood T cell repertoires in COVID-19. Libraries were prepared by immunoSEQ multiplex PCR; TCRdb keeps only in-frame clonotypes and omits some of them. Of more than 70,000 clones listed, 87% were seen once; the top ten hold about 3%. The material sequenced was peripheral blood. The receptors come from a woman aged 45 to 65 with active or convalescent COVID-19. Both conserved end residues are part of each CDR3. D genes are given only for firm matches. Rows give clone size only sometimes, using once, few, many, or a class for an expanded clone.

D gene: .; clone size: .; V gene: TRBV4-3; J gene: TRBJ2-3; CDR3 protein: CASSQDIYGHKRDTQYF; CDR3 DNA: TGCGCCAGCAGCCAAGATATCTACGGACACAAAAGGGATACGCAGTATTTT
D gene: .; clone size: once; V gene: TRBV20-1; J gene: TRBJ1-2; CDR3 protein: CSASVEADYGYTF; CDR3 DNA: TGCAGTGCTAGTGTCGAGGCGGACTATGGCTACACCTTC
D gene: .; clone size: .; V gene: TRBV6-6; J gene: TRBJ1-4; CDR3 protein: CASSSGTPEEKLFF; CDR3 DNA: TGTGCCAGCAGTTCCGGGACACCCGAGGAAAAACTGTTTTTT
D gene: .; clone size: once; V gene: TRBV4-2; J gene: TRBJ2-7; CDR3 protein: CASSTRDTNEQYF; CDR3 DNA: TGTGCCAGCAGCACCCGGGACACCAACGAGCAGTACTTC
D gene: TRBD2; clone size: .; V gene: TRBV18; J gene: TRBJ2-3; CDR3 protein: CASSELAGTYTDTQYF; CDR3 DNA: TGTGCCAGCTCCGAACTAGCGGGGACCTACACAGATACGCAGTATTTT
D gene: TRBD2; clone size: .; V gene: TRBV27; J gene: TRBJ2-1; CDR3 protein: CASSSPLLLAGGSLEQFF; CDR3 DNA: TGTGCCAGCAGTTCCCCGTTATTACTAGCGGGGGGGTCTCTTGAGCAGTTCTTC
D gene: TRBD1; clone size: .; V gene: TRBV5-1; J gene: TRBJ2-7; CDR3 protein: CASSRPVGTGGIYEQYF; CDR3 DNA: TGCGCCAGCAGCAGGCCGGTTGGGACAGGGGGCATCTACGAGCAGTACTTC
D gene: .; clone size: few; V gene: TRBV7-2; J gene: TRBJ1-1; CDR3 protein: CASSLERGTEAFF; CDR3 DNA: TGTGCCAGCAGCTTAGAACGAGGTACTGAAGCTTTCTTT
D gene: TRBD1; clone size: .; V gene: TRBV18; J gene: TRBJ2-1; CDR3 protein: CASSPPRGRINEQFF; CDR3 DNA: TGTGCCAGCTCACCACCGAGGGGGCGCATTAATGAGCAGTTCTTC
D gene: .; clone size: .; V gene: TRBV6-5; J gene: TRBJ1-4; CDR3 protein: CASSYRGTNEKLFF; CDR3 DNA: TGTGCCAGCAGTTACAGGGGAACCAATGAAAAACTGTTTTTT
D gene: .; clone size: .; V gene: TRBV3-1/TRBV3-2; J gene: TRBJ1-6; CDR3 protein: CASSHRAGFSNSPLHF; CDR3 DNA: TGTGCCAGCAGCCATCGAGCAGGCTTTTCTAATTCACCCCTCCACTTT
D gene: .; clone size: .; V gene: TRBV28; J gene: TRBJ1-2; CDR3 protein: CASSPTDFNYGYTF; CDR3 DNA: TGTGCCAGCAGCCCTACGGACTTTAACTATGGCTACACCTTC
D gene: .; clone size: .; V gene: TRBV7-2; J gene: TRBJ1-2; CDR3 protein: CASSLDSYSLAYGYTF; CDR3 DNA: TGTGCCAGCAGCTTAGACAGTTATTCACTAGCCTATGGCTACACCTTC
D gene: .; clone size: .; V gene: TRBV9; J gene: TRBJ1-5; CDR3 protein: CASSDHSNQPQHF; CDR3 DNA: TGTGCCAGCAGCGATCATAGCAATCAGCCCCAGCATTTT
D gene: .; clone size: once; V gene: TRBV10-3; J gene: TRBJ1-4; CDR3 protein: CAISPRGIGEKLFF; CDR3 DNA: TGTGCCATCAGCCCCAGAGGGATTGGGGAAAAACTGTTTTTT
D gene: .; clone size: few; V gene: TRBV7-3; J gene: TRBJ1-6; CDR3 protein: CASSSNRDRNSPLHF; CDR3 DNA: TGTGCCAGCAGCTCGAACAGGGACCGCAATTCACCCCTCCACTTT
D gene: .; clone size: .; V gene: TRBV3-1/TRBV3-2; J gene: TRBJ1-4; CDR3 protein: CASSQGGEKLFF; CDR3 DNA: TGTGCCAGCAGCCAAGGAGGTGAAAAACTGTTTTTT
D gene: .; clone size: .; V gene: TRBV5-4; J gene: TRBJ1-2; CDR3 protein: CASSLAGVDGYTF; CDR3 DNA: TGTGCCAGCAGCTTGGCAGGGGTCGATGGCTACACCTTC
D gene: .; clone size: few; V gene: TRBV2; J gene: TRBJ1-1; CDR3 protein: CASSERGSYTEAFF; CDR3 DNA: TGTGCCAGCAGTGAAAGGGGCAGCTACACTGAAGCTTTCTTT
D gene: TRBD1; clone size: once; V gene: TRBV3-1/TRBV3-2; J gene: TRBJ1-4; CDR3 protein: CASSHGRDSLYPTNEKLFF; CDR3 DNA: TGTGCCAGCAGCCATGGCCGGGACAGTCTTTACCCAACTAATGAAAAACTGTTTTTT
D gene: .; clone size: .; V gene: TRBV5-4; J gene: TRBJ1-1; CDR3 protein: CASSLSSDTEAFF; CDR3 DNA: TGTGCCAGCAGCTTGAGTAGCGACACTGAAGCTTTCTTT
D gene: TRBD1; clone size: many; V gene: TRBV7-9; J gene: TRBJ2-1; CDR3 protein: CASSVGQGDEQFF; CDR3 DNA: TGTGCCAGCAGCGTGGGACAGGGGGATGAGCAGTTCTTC
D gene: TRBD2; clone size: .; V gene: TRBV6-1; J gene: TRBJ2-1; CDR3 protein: CASSEGGEGLVLANYNEQFF; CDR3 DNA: TGTGCCAGCAGTGAAGGGGGGGAGGGACTAGTTCTGGCTAACTACAATGAGCAGTTCTTC
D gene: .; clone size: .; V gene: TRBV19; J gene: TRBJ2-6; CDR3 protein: CASSIGAGANVLTF; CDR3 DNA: TGTGCCAGTAGTATCGGGGCTGGGGCCAACGTCCTGACTTTC
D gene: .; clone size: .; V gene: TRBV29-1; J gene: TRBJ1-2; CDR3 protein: CSVEDGRDGYTF; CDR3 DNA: TGCAGCGTTGAAGACGGGAGGGATGGCTACACCTTC
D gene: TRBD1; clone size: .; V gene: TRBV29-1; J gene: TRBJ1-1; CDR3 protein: CSVEGAGGTEAFF; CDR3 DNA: TGCAGCGTTGAAGGGGCAGGGGGCACTGAAGCTTTCTTT
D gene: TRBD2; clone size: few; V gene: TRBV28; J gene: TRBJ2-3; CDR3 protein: CASRLAGGGTDTQYF; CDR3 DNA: TGTGCCAGCAGGTTAGCGGGGGGAGGCACAGATACGCAGTATTTT
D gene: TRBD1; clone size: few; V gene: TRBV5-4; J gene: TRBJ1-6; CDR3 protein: CASSRQGDSPLHF; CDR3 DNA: TGTGCCAGCAGCCGACAGGGGGATTCACCCCTCCACTTT
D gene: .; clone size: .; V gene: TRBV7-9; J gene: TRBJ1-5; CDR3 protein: CASQPGSNQPQHF; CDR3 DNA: TGTGCCAGCCAGCCGGGGAGCAATCAGCCCCAGCATTTT
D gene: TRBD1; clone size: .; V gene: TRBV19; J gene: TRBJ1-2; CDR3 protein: CASSEGQPLAGYTF; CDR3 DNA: TGTGCCAGTAGTGAGGGACAGCCTCTGGCTGGCTACACCTTC
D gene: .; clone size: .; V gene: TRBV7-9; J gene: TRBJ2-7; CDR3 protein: CASRGAVSYEQYF; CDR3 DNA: TGTGCCAGCAGGGGGGCGGTCTCCTACGAGCAGTACTTC
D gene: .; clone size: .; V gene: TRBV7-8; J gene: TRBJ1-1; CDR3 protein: CASSIRVGMNTEAFF; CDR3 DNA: TGTGCCAGCAGCATCAGGGTTGGGATGAACACTGAAGCTTTCTTT
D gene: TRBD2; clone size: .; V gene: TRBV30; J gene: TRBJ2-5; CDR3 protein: CAWSGGTSGGLVQETQYF; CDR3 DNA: TGTGCCTGGAGCGGGGGGACTAGCGGGGGCCTAGTCCAAGAGACCCAGTACTTC
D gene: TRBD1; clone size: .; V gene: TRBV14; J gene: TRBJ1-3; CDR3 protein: CASSHLLGQVFGNTIYF; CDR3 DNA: TGTGCCAGCAGCCACCTTCTGGGACAGGTTTTCGGAAACACCATATATTTT
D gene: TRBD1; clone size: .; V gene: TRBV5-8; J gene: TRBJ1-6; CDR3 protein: CASSTGAVNSPLHF; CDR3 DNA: TGTGCCAGCAGCACAGGGGCGGTGAATTCACCCCTCCACTTT
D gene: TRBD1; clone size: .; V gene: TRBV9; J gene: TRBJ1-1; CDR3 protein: CASSLWTGNTEAFF; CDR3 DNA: TGTGCCAGCAGCTTATGGACAGGGAACACTGAAGCTTTCTTT
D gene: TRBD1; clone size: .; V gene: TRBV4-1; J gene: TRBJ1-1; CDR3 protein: CASSLRDRGHDTEAFF; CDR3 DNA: TGCGCCAGCAGTCTAAGGGACAGGGGGCACGACACTGAAGCTTTCTTT
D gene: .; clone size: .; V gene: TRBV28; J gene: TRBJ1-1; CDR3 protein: CASSLYAGSNTEAFF; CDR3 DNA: TGTGCCAGCAGTTTATATGCAGGGTCGAACACTGAAGCTTTCTTT
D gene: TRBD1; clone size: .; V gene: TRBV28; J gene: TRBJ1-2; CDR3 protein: CASRTGTGPYGYTF; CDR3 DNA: TGTGCCAGCAGAACCGGGACAGGACCTTATGGCTACACCTTC
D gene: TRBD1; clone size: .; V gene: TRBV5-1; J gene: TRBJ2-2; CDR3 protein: CASSAGQGFYGELFF; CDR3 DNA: TGCGCCAGCAGCGCGGGACAGGGGTTCTACGGGGAGCTGTTTTTT
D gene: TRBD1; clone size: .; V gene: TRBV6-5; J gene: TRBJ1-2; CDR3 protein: CASSLRTGDGYTF; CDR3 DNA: TGTGCCAGCAGTCTAAGGACAGGGGATGGCTACACCTTC
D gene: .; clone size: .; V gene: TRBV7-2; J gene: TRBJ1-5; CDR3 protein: CASSPGSNQPQHF; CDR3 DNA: TGTGCCAGCAGCCCTGGCAGCAATCAGCCCCAGCATTTT
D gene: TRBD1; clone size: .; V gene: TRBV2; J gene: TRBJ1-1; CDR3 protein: CASSPDRGAMNTEAFF; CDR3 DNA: TGTGCCAGCAGCCCCGACAGGGGCGCGATGAACACTGAAGCTTTCTTT
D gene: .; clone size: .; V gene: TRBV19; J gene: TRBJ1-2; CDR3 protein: CASSTDSLANYGYTF; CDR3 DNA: TGTGCCAGTAGTACGGACAGTTTAGCTAACTATGGCTACACCTTC
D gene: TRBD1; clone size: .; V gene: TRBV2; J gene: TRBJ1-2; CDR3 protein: CASSGTGGGGYTF; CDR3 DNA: TGTGCCAGCAGTGGGACAGGGGGCGGTGGCTACACCTTC
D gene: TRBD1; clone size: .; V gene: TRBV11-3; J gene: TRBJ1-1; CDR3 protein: CASSPGQGAVTEAFF; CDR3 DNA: TGTGCCAGCAGCCCGGGACAGGGGGCGGTCACTGAAGCTTTCTTT
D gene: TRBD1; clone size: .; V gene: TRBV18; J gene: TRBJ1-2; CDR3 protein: CASSPNRQGDGYTF; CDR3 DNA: TGTGCCAGCTCACCCAATAGACAGGGCGATGGCTACACCTTC
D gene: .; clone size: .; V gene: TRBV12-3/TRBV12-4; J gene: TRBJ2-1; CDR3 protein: CASSRGVVNEQFF; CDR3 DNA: TGTGCCAGCAGCCGGGGAGTCGTCAATGAGCAGTTCTTC
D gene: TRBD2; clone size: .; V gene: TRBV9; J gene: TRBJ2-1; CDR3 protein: CASSPGLAGFNEQFF; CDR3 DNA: TGTGCCAGCAGCCCCGGACTAGCGGGTTTCAATGAGCAGTTCTTC
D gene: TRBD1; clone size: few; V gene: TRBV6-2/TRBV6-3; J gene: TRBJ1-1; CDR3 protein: CASSKMTGGSTEAFF; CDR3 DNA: TGTGCCAGCAGTAAAATGACAGGGGGGAGCACTGAAGCTTTCTTT
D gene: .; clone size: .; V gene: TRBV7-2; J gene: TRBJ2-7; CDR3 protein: CASSFRGREQYF; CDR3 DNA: TGTGCCAGCAGCTTCAGGGGTCGGGAGCAGTACTTC
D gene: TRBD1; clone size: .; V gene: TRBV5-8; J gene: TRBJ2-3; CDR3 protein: CASSWDRGEDTQYF; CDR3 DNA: TGTGCCAGCAGCTGGGACAGGGGGGAAGATACGCAGTATTTT
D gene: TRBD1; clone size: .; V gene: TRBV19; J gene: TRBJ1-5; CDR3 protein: CASSTQGAQPQHF; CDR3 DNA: TGTGCCAGTAGTACACAGGGGGCCCAGCCCCAGCATTTT
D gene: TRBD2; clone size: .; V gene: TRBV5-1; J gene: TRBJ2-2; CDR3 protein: CASSSGGAGGELFF; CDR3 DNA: TGCGCCAGCAGCAGCGGGGGGGCCGGCGGGGAGCTGTTTTTT
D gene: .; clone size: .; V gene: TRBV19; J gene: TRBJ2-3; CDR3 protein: CASSTGTIADTQYF; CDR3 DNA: TGTGCCAGTAGTACCGGGACAATTGCAGATACGCAGTATTTT
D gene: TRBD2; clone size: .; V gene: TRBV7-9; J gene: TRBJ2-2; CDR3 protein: CASSLGLAGAPGELFF; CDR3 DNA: TGTGCCAGCAGCTTGGGACTAGCGGGGGCCCCCGGGGAGCTGTTTTTT
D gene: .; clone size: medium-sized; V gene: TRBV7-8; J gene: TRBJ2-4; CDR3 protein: CASRPDSLNIQYF; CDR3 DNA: TGTGCCAGCAGGCCGGACAGTCTGAACATTCAGTACTTC
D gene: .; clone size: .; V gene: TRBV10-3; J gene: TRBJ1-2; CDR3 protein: CAIRSGDSGGYTF; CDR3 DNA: TGTGCCATCAGGTCCGGGGACTCGGGCGGCTACACCTTC
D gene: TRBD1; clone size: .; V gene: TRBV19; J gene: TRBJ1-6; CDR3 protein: CASGTGNSPLHF; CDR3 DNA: TGTGCCAGCGGGACAGGGAATTCACCCCTCCACTTT
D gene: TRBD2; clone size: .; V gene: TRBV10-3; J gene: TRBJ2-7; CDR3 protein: CAIQTSGGSSYEQYF; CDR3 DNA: TGTGCCATTCAGACTAGCGGGGGTAGCTCCTACGAGCAGTACTTC